The rows below give T cell receptor beta chains drawn from one sample of a study of T cell responses to AZD1222 COVID-19 vaccine. Sequencing was performed with immunoSEQ multiplex PCR; in TCRdb, only in-frame clones are kept and a portion is missing. The sample lists 100,000 to 150,000 clones; 80% to 90% were seen once. The input for sequencing was peripheral blood, taken on day 0 of AZD1222 vaccination. The receptors here all came from an adult in good health. CDR3s include the opening cysteine and the closing phenylalanine or tryptophan. A D gene is named only where the DNA matches it firmly. A clone size is listed for some rows: how often the clone was seen (once, few, many), or a class if it is expanded.

J gene	D gene	V gene	clone size	CDR3 protein	CDR3 DNA
TRBJ2-5	TRBD2	TRBV5-1	NA	CASSLGLAGSETQYF	TGCGCCAGCAGCTTGGGACTAGCGGGGTCAGAGACCCAGTACTTC
TRBJ1-2	NA	TRBV14	NA	CASSQVTANYGYTF	TGTGCCAGCAGCCAAGTGACAGCTAACTATGGCTACACCTTC
TRBJ2-6	NA	TRBV2	many	CASRKDQGSGANVLTF	TGTGCCAGCAGGAAGGATCAGGGAAGTGGGGCCAACGTCCTGACTTTC
TRBJ2-2	NA	TRBV28	NA	CASGLTGELFF	TGTGCCAGCGGGCTAACCGGGGAGCTGTTTTTT
TRBJ1-1	NA	TRBV28	NA	CASSLLGNTEAFF	TGTGCCAGCAGTCTTTTGGGGAACACTGAAGCTTTCTTT
TRBJ2-7	NA	TRBV5-1	NA	CASSPSRTFYEQYF	TGCGCCAGCAGTCCTTCCCGGACTTTTTACGAGCAGTACTTC
TRBJ2-1	NA	TRBV4-3	NA	CASSQAPYNEQFF	TGCGCCAGCAGCCAAGCACCGTACAATGAGCAGTTCTTC
TRBJ2-1	NA	TRBV15	NA	CATSPDRYNEQFF	TGTGCCACCAGCCCCGACAGGTACAATGAGCAGTTCTTC
TRBJ2-2	NA	TRBV14	NA	CASSQEWGIGHFDTGELFF	TGTGCCAGCAGCCAAGAATGGGGGATAGGGCATTTCGACACCGGGGAGCTGTTTTTT
TRBJ1-6	TRBD1	TRBV5-4	NA	CASSYGQGSSYNSPLHF	TGTGCCAGCAGCTATGGACAGGGAAGCTCCTATAATTCACCCCTCCACTTT